These 23 T cell receptor beta chains originate from one sample sequenced in a study of T cell changes during pregnancy in multiple sclerosis (dated by TCRdb to about 2019). The method was the immunoSEQ multiplex PCR assay. TCRdb mirrors the immuneACCESS table, restricted to in-frame sequences. Some clones are absent from its copies; in checked studies, under half trace to an unresolved V gene, and the reason for the others is unknown. This sample lists about 100,000 clones; 90% were detected once. The ten largest clones represent over 0.6% of the sample. The specimen comprised peripheral blood, sampled in the second trimester of pregnancy. The receptors were gathered from a female donor in good health, enrolled as a control in a pregnancy study.

The V gene is TRBV18, the J gene TRBJ1-2; maybe TRBD1 (6 bases). Germline V lookup: CDR1 KGHSH, CDR2 LQKENI. The CDR3 has 13 residues. V lost 3 bases, J lost 2 bases, and 7 bases lay in between. The DNA of the CDR3 is TGTGCCAGCTCACCGGGGGCGAACTATGGCTACACCTTC. It encodes CASSPGANYGYTF.

V usage is TRBV7-8 and J usage is TRBJ2-5, with D maybe TRBD2 (6 bases). Trimming left V 0 bases short and J 3 bases short, with 20 bases between. Per germline, CDR1 SGHVS and CDR2 FQNEAQ. The CDR3 runs 18 residues. In DNA, the CDR3 is TGTGCCAGCAGCTTAGCGAGGGATCTAGTGGTAGCGGAAGAGACCCAGTACTTC. It translates to CASSLARDLVVAEETQYF.

The chain carries TRBV5-4 and TRBJ2-7, with 9 bases fitting TRBD1. CDR1 is SGHNT and CDR2 is YYREEE in the germline V gene (reference sequence). Trimming at V came to 3 bases and at J to 3 bases, leaving 4 bases not matched to a gene. CDR3 size: 14 residues. For the CDR3, the DNA is TGTGCCAGCAGCTACGGGACAGGGATCTACGAGCAGTACTTC. Residues: CASSYGTGIYEQYF.

J is TRBJ1-4 and V is TRBV6-1; 8 nucleotides agree with TRBD1. Germline V gene data show CDR1 as MNHNS and CDR2 as SASEGT. This CDR3 comprises 14 residues. The ends lost 5 bases at V and 6 bases at J; junction bases unmatched: 5. The CDR3 reads CASSSGGDDEKLFF. CDR3 bases: TGTGCCAGCAGTTCAGGGGGCGATGATGAAAAACTGTTTTTT.

The J gene is TRBJ2-1, the V gene TRBV4-3, with TRBD2 identical over 8 bases. Germline V gene data show CDR1 as LGHNA and CDR2 as YSLEER. With V trimmed by 4 bases and J by 2 bases, 13 bases remained unmatched. The CDR3 is 18 residues long. As DNA, the CDR3 is TGCGCCAGCAGCCGGAGCGGGGCATCGGGGGGGCCCTACAATGAGCAGTTCTTC. This sequence encodes CASSRSGASGGPYNEQFF.

The chain joins TRBV4-3 to TRBJ1-1, with no clear D. V was pared by 1 base and J by 5 bases, with 14 bases between. The CDR3 is made up of 15 amino acids. From germline, CDR1 is LGHNA and CDR2 YSLEER. CDR3 nucleotide sequence: TGCGCCAGCAGCCAAGGAAGGTGGAGCTTAACTGAAGCTTTCTTT. It translates to CASSQGRWSLTEAFF.

This chain connects TRBV7-9 to TRBJ2-1, with 9 bases identical to TRBD2. The germline V gene has CDR1 SEHNR and CDR2 FQNEAQ (reference sequence). The CDR3 extends over 16 amino acids. Losses at the gene ends were 3 bases for V and 7 bases for J; bases not matched to a gene: 10. In DNA form, the CDR3 reads TGTGCCAGCAGCTTCCTGGCGGGGGGGCCGGTTAATGAGCAGTTCTTC. Translating it yields CASSFLAGGPVNEQFF.

The rearrangement uses TRBV5-4 and TRBJ1-1, with no clear D. The ends were cut back, 4 bases at V and 1 base at J, with 14 bases in the middle. Germline V lookup: CDR1 SGHNT, CDR2 YYREEE (reference sequence). This CDR3 has 15 amino acids. In DNA form, the CDR3 reads TGTGCCAGCAGCCCCGGGAGGGCGTCGAACACTGAAGCTTTCTTT. Its translation is CASSPGRASNTEAFF.

The chain carries TRBV19 and TRBJ1-4; 7 bases are shared with TRBD1. The CDR3 length is 17 residues. Per germline, CDR1 LNHDA and CDR2 SQIVND (reference sequence). The V and J ends lost 3 bases and 4 bases, in that order; junction bases with no gene match: 11. The CDR3 loop reads CASSMSNRGQGNEKLFF. CDR3 DNA: TGTGCCAGTAGTATGTCAAACAGGGGTCAGGGTAATGAAAAACTGTTTTTT.

The chain combines TRBV10-1 with TRBJ2-1; 8 bases agree with TRBD1. Germline CDR1 WNHNN, CDR2 SYGVQD (reference sequence). The CDR3 is 14 residues long. With V trimmed by 5 bases and J by 8 bases, 8 bases remained unmatched. CDR3 coding DNA: TGCGCCAGCAGTCCTGACAGGGGTAGCGATGAGCAGTTCTTC. This encodes CASSPDRGSDEQFF.

The chain is built from TRBV29-1 and TRBJ1-2; 7 nucleotides align to TRBD1. After removal of 6 bases from V and 2 bases from J, the junction contained 9 bases not matched to a gene. The CDR3 consists of 14 residues. CDR1 and CDR2 (germline): SQVTM, ANQGSEA. As DNA, the CDR3 is TGCAGCGTCATGGAGGACAGGCGAAACTATGGCTACACCTTC. Residues: CSVMEDRRNYGYTF.

V is TRBV27 and J is TRBJ1-2; D possibly corresponds to TRBD1 (5 bases). The ends were cut back, 5 bases at V and 3 bases at J, with 16 bases in the middle. There are 15 residues in the CDR3. Per germline, CDR1 MNHEY and CDR2 SMNVEV (reference sequence). CDR3 nucleotides: TGTGCCAGCAGTGGAAATCAGGGCTGGGACTATGGCTACACCTTC. It codes for CASSGNQGWDYGYTF.

The V gene is TRBV6-1, the J gene TRBJ2-6, with 7 bases matching TRBD1. CDR1 MNHNS and CDR2 SASEGT come from the germline V gene. V dropped 1 base and J dropped 2; count of bases not matched to a gene: 2. CDR3 length: 16 residues. CDR3 in amino acids: CASSEDRGPGANVLTF. The CDR3 DNA follows: TGTGCCAGCAGTGAAGACAGGGGCCCTGGGGCCAACGTCCTGACTTTC.

This clone was counted between two and nine times. The chain links TRBV5-1 to TRBJ1-6; D ambiguous. CDR1 is SGHRS, CDR2 YFSETQ, per germline. CDR3 length: 15 residues. The V end was cut by 0 bases, the J end by 8 bases, with 12 bases between. The CDR3 nucleotides read TGCGCCAGCAGCTTGGAGGGAGATGGGGATTCACCCCTCCACTTT. Translation gives CASSLEGDGDSPLHF.

The chain has TRBV5-1 and TRBJ2-6; 10 bases map to TRBD1. CDR1 and CDR2 from the germline V gene are SGHRS and YFSETQ. V dropped 4 bases and J dropped 0; count of bases not matched to a gene: 7. This CDR3 region has 18 residues. The CDR3 here is CASSPRGQGFSGANVLTF. The CDR3 DNA reads as TGCGCCAGCAGCCCCCGGGGACAGGGGTTCTCTGGGGCCAACGTCCTGACTTTC.

This clone was recorded once. V is TRBV29-1 and J is TRBJ1-1; TRBD1 aligns across 9 bases. V shed 6 bases, J shed 10 bases, and the junction held 6 bases outside the gene matches. CDR3 length: 11 amino acids. Germline CDR1 SQVTM, CDR2 ANQGSEA. The CDR3, as DNA: TGCAGCGTATTACAGGGGGCGGGAGCTTTCTTT. It translates to CSVLQGAGAFF.

This rearrangement joins TRBV27 to TRBJ1-2; tentative D call: TRBD1 (6 bases). V lost 0 bases and J lost 2, with 19 bases in between. CDR3 size: 18 residues. The germline CDR1 and CDR2 sequences are MNHEY and SMNVEV (reference sequence). This CDR3 reads CASSLSAPGDTQNYGYTF. The DNA of the CDR3 is TGTGCCAGCAGTTTATCGGCGCCAGGGGACACTCAAAACTATGGCTACACCTTC.

The gene calls are TRBV2 and TRBJ2-1; no reliable D call. The V end was cut by 1 base, the J end by 7 bases, with 11 bases between. This CDR3 spans 14 amino acids. Germline CDR1 reads SNHLY; CDR2 reads FYNNEI. The CDR3 loop reads CASSEGLQSNEQFF. The CDR3, as DNA: TGTGCCAGCAGTGAAGGTCTACAGTCGAATGAGCAGTTCTTC.

V usage is TRBV4-1 and J usage is TRBJ2-3; 9 bases map to TRBD1. The junction had 2 bases not matched to a gene; V was cut back by 4 bases and J by 3 bases. The germline V gene has CDR1 MGHRA and CDR2 YSYEKL. The CDR3 is 14 residues long. CDR3 residues: CASSRGQGTDTQYF. The DNA of the CDR3 is TGCGCCAGCAGCCGAGGACAGGGGACAGATACGCAGTATTTT.

This chain joins TRBV18 and TRBJ1-4; D gene uncertain. Germline V gene sequence: CDR1 KGHSH, CDR2 LQKENI. This CDR3 is 13 amino acids long. V lost 4 bases and J 4 bases, leaving 7 bases between the germline ends. In nucleotides, the CDR3 is TGTGCCAGCTCACTGAACAGTAATGAAAAACTGTTTTTT. It specifies CASSLNSNEKLFF.

This chain connects TRBV7-2 to TRBJ1-2; D is uncertain. V was cut by 3 bases and J by 8 bases, with 13 bases left in between. Germline-derived CDR1 and CDR2 are SGHTA and FQGNSA. The CDR3 is made up of 13 amino acids. The CDR3 DNA follows: TGTGCCAGCAGCTTCAGCGACCGCCCGGGCTACACCTTC. Protein: CASSFSDRPGYTF.

The chain recombines TRBV19 with TRBJ1-4; TRBD1 might be the D (6 bases). V was clipped by 10 bases and J by 8 bases, with 23 bases between them. CDR1 LNHDA and CDR2 SQIVND come from the germline V gene (reference sequence). The CDR3 extends over 15 amino acids. The CDR3 spells CATTRPGDGVEKLFF. The CDR3 DNA is TGTGCCACTACTAGACCAGGGGACGGGGTCGAAAAACTGTTTTTT.

This clone was observed a handful of times. The chain joins TRBV4-1 to TRBJ2-1; possible D gene TRBD2, 5 bases. Deletions cut 0 bases from V and 6 bases from J, with 9 bases between. The CDR3 has 14 residues. CDR1 is MGHRA, CDR2 YSYEKL, per germline. CDR3 DNA: TGCGCCAGCAGCCAAGAGGGCGCGGGCAATGAGCAGTTCTTC. Translating it yields CASSQEGAGNEQFF.